This paragraph covers one TCR beta chain sequence. Its antigen is currently unknown. The entry originates in a study of beta chain features in type 1 diabetes. The wider study: Healthy donors, compared against patients, showed similar age, gender and cell yields. Study-wide results and limits: The study found fewer insertions and more deletions at VDJ junctions in type 1 diabetes patients.

CDR1 SGHAT and CDR2 FQNNGV come from the germline V gene. The CDR3 length is 18 residues. Deletions cut 7 bases from V and 2 bases from J, with 26 bases between. Sequenced material consisted of expressed TCRB transcripts (all of the isolated RNA was reverse transcribed). Clones were sequenced by immunoSEQ multiplex PCR, and TCRdb holds only the in-frame ones, with some missing. Found here are 970,000 or so clones, roughly a sixth of them singletons; the top ten hold roughly 0.025%. J is TRBJ2-5 and V is TRBV11-2; weak D call: TRBD2 (6 bases). Sequenced material: naive CD4+ T cells from blood. This TCR came from a young woman in good health. The CDR3: CASTVGVEGRTVQETQYF. CDR3 DNA sequence: TGTGCCAGCACCGTCGGCGTGGAGGGCCGGACTGTACAAGAGACCCAGTACTTC.